The 22 T cell receptor beta chains below come from one sample, sequenced in a study of blood T cells in healthy people across ages. Using a J-beta primer mix together with a sample-barcoded 5' primer, a second PCR was run for about 6 to 11 cycles. MiXCR was run by TCRdb on the 5' RACE reads, yielding one entry per CDR3 protein. This sample has 1.5 million to 2 million distinct CDR3 sequences; around 48% occur once, and the top ten carry less than 2.5%. The specimen sequenced was blood. Receptors were obtained from a woman in her thirties or forties in good health.

The chain joins TRBV5-1 to TRBJ1-2; 7 nucleotides match TRBD1. Trimming at V came to 4 bases and at J to 4 bases, leaving 10 bases not matched to a gene. CDR1 SGHRS and CDR2 YFSETQ come from the germline V gene. The CDR3 spans 15 residues. The CDR3 reads CASSERQGEVYGYTF. In DNA, the CDR3 is TGCGCCAGCAGCGAAAGACAGGGAGAAGTCTATGGCTACACCTTC.

CDR3 DNA sequence: TGTGCCAGCAGTTCACTAGAGGGCAGGGTCTGGGAGCAGTTCTTC. It yields the protein CASSSLEGRVWEQFF. The chain couples TRBV6-5 to TRBJ2-1, with D perhaps being TRBD1 or TRBD2 (5 bases each). In germline, CDR1 is MNHEY, CDR2 SVGAGI. Trimming removed 4 bases at V and 10 bases at J, with 20 bases between. The CDR3 consists of 15 residues.

In its sample, this clonotype was seen a few times. The rearrangement joins TRBV4-3 to TRBJ1-2; D not certain. V was pared by 0 bases and J by 4 bases, with 9 bases between. Per the germline V gene, CDR1 is LGHNA and CDR2 is YSLEER. The CDR3 extends over 14 amino acids. Written as DNA, the CDR3 is TGCGCCAGCAGCCAAGATTGGGCAGTCTATGGCTACACCTTC. Protein: CASSQDWAVYGYTF.

V is TRBV2 and J is TRBJ1-4, with TRBD1 as a possible D gene (5 bases). The V end was cut by 8 bases, the J end by 8 bases, with 18 bases between. The CDR3 spans 14 residues. Per the germline V gene, CDR1 is SNHLY and CDR2 is FYNNEI. Here the CDR3 reads CASGGTLSREKLFF. The CDR3, as DNA: TGTGCCAGCGGAGGGACCTTAAGTAGGGAAAAACTGTTTTTT.

The genes are TRBV5-6 and TRBJ2-1, with a tentative D call TRBD2 (7 bases). Per the germline V gene, CDR1 is SGHDT and CDR2 is YYEEEE. This CDR3 spans 18 amino acids. V lost 1 base, J lost 0 bases, and 17 bases lay in between. The CDR3 bases are TGTGCCAGCAGCTTGTTCGCGGGGGCGACAATCTCCTACAATGAGCAGTTCTTC. This encodes CASSLFAGATISYNEQFF.

This clonotype was observed a few times. This rearrangement joins TRBV7-2 to TRBJ1-2; no reliable D call. V was cut by 2 bases and J by 6 bases, with 7 bases left in between. The CDR3 is made up of 12 amino acids. Germline CDR1 and CDR2: SGHTA and FQGNSA. CDR3 nucleotide sequence: TGTGCCAGCAGCTTACTCTCCCATGGCTACACCTTC. Residues: CASSLLSHGYTF.

On this clonotype: One junction end does not reproduce the germline sequence, and a read error may be involved. The V gene is TRBV12-3 or TRBV12-4, the J gene TRBJ2-3; D is unresolved. CDR3 length: 12 amino acids. The CDR3, as DNA: TGTGCCTGCAGTTTTGAAACAGATACGCAGTATTTT. Its translation is CACSFETDTQYF.

V and J are TRBV27 and TRBJ1-2; perhaps TRBD1 as D (6 bases). Germline CDR1 MNHEY, CDR2 SMNVEV (reference sequence). V lost 5 bases and J lost 4, with 17 bases in between. The CDR3 length is 15 residues. The CDR3 here is CASSTLQGPGYGYTF. CDR3 DNA: TGTGCCAGCAGTACCCTACAGGGACCGGGCTATGGCTACACCTTC.

The DNA for the CDR3 is TGCAGTGCTGAGGGACTAGCGGGGAGTAAATGGCAGTATTTT. This sequence encodes CSAEGLAGSKWQYF. The V call is TRBV20-1, the J call TRBJ2-3, with 13 bases that match TRBD2. J lost 11 bases, V lost 5 bases, and 10 bases had no gene match. The CDR3 spans 14 residues. Germline CDR1 DFQATT, CDR2 SNEGSKA (reference sequence).

The V and J genes are TRBV7-2 and TRBJ2-1, with TRBD1 identical over 7 bases. The end of the DNA aligns better with TRBJ2-7, so the J call may be wrong. The CDR3 covers 16 residues. Germline V gene sequence: CDR1 SGHTA, CDR2 FQGNSA. The DNA for the CDR3 is TGTGCCAGCAGCTTAAGGGGGCAGGGATCCTACAATGAGCAGTACTTC. As protein: CASSLRGQGSYNEQYF.

The CDR3: CASWDRGYQETQYF. In DNA, the CDR3 is TGTGCCAGCTGGGACAGGGGGTACCAAGAGACCCAGTACTTC. This chain joins TRBV27 and TRBJ2-5, with 11 bases identical to TRBD1. V lost 8 bases, J lost 0 bases, and 2 bases stayed unmatched. The CDR3 extends over 14 amino acids. Germline V gives CDR1 MNHEY, CDR2 SMNVEV (reference sequence).

This clonotype was seen a few times. This rearrangement joins TRBV20-1 to TRBJ1-2, with unresolved D. V lost 6 bases, J lost 7 bases, and 18 bases lay in between. The CDR3 length is 13 residues. Germline lookup yields CDR1 DFQATT and CDR2 SNEGSKA (reference sequence). The CDR3 spells CSAVAQRLSGYTF. The CDR3 bases are TGCAGTGCCGTGGCACAAAGGCTCTCTGGCTACACCTTC.

The rearrangement joins TRBV28 to TRBJ2-7; 7 bases are shared with TRBD2. With V trimmed by 6 bases and J by 5 bases, 16 bases remained unmatched. Germline CDR1 reads MDHEN; CDR2 reads SYDVKM. There are 16 residues in the CDR3. This CDR3 is CASSYTLDRGSNEQYF. The DNA of the CDR3 is TGTGCCAGCAGCTATACCTTGGACCGCGGGAGCAACGAGCAGTACTTC.

The chain couples TRBV28 to TRBJ1-5; TRBD1 aligns across 7 bases. CDR1 is MDHEN and CDR2 is SYDVKM in the germline V gene. V lost 5 bases to trimming and J lost 0 bases; unmatched junction nucleotides: 16. The CDR3 loop spans 19 amino acids. The CDR3 bases are TGTGCCAGCAGTCTAACACAGGGGCCGAGGAGTGGTAGCAATCAGCCCCAGCATTTT. Translation gives CASSLTQGPRSGSNQPQHF.

V usage is TRBV20-1 and J usage is TRBJ2-1, with D possibly matching TRBD1 (5 bases). This CDR3 comprises 12 residues. Germline CDR1 DFQATT, CDR2 SNEGSKA (reference sequence). V lost 5 bases and J lost 4, with 9 bases in between. CDR3 amino acids: CSAVHRYNEQFF. The CDR3 DNA reads as TGCAGTGCTGTCCACAGGTACAATGAGCAGTTCTTC.

V usage is TRBV9 and J usage is TRBJ2-1, with 9 bases lining up with TRBD2. The germline V gene encodes CDR1 SGDLS and CDR2 YYNGEE. The V and J ends lost 3 bases and 7 bases, in that order; junction bases with no gene match: 5. This CDR3 spans 14 amino acids. In nucleotides, the CDR3 is TGTGCCAGCAGCGCCGCGGGGGGGAAGAATGAGCAGTTCTTC. It specifies CASSAAGGKNEQFF.

In this sample, this clonotype turned up once. This sequence joins TRBV6-5 and TRBJ2-7, with 12 bases fitting TRBD1. The CDR3 is 13 residues long. Germline CDR1 is MNHEY and CDR2 is SVGAGI. J gave up 7 bases and V 8 bases, and 6 bases lay outside the gene matches. The CDR3 reads CASPGQGAREQYF. The CDR3 region has the DNA TGTGCCAGCCCGGGACAGGGGGCGCGTGAGCAGTACTTC.

The V call is TRBV28, the J call TRBJ2-7; TRBD1 matches at 7 bases. The V gene end was trimmed by 5 bases and the J gene end by 5 bases; junction bases not matched to a gene: 9. Germline CDR1 and CDR2: MDHEN and SYDVKM. CDR3 size: 14 residues. The CDR3 reads CASSVARQGHEQYF. CDR3 sequence (DNA): TGTGCCAGCAGTGTGGCCAGACAGGGCCACGAGCAGTACTTC.

This clonotype came up a few times. This chain connects TRBV5-1 to TRBJ2-1, with 7 nucleotides matching TRBD1. CDR3 length equals 15 residues. Germline V lookup: CDR1 SGHRS, CDR2 YFSETQ. The trim removed 0 bases at V and 6 bases at J, leaving 6 bases unmatched. This CDR3 is CASSLASDRVNEQFF. DNA for the CDR3: TGCGCCAGCAGCTTGGCCTCCGACAGGGTCAATGAGCAGTTCTTC.

The genes are TRBV5-1 and TRBJ1-1, with D perhaps matching TRBD1 (5 bases). The CDR3 is 13 residues long. Deletions cut 3 bases from V and 5 bases from J, with 11 bases between. Germline CDR1 reads SGHRS; CDR2 reads YFSETQ. The CDR3 DNA sequence: TGCGCCAGCAGCTGGGATGGGGGGACTGAAGCTTTCTTT. Encoded protein: CASSWDGGTEAFF.

This clonotype was recorded a few times. CDR3 loop: CASSVDPAGLTKNIQYF. The DNA for the CDR3 is TGTGCCAGCAGCGTAGACCCCGCAGGGCTAACCAAAAACATTCAGTACTTC. The J gene is TRBJ2-4, the V gene TRBV9, with a possible D match to TRBD1 (5 bases). V lost 0 bases and J lost 2, with 15 bases in between. CDR1 is SGDLS, CDR2 YYNGEE, per germline. The CDR3 consists of 17 residues. Full variable domain (outside the CDR3, taken from reference TRBV9 and TRBJ2-4): DSGVTQTPKHLITATGQRVTLRCSPRSGDLSVYWYQQSLDQGLQFLIQYYNGEERAKGNILERFSAQQFPDLHSELNLSSLELGDSALYFCASSVDPAGLTKNIQYFGAGTRLSVL.

A single count supports this clonotype. The chain uses TRBV6-1 and TRBJ2-7; D possibly uses TRBD1 or TRBD2 (5 bases each). The DNA end is more similar to TRBJ2-4, so the J call may be wrong. The germline V gene encodes CDR1 MNHNS and CDR2 SASEGT. The CDR3 is made up of 15 amino acids. In DNA form, the CDR3 reads TGTGCCAGCAGTGAAGAGGGGTTTGGGAGAAACATTCAGTACTTC. As protein: CASSEEGFGRNIQYF.